The subject of this entry is one TCR beta chain. The target antigen is unknown. Germline CDR1 ENHRY, CDR2 SYGVKD. The length of the CDR3 is 14 residues. Trimming left V 0 bases short and J 8 bases short, with 11 bases between. This table comes from immunoSEQ multiplex PCR, and its TCRdb copy is limited to in-frame clones, with some not included. The data show roughly 33,000 clones, about 83% seen once. This sample stems from a study of OX40 agonist ivuxolimab in advanced cancers. Study in general: Dose-escalation patients had hepatocellular carcinoma, melanoma, renal cell or head and neck cancer.

General study points: More expanded clones were found, on average, in CD8+ than in CD4+ T cells.

This material consisted of CD4+ or CD8+ T cells sorted from blood, taken in a trial of the OX40 agonist ivuxolimab. The TCR originated in an adult with an advanced solid tumor such as melanoma, head and neck, liver or kidney cancer. This rearrangement joins TRBV10-3 to TRBJ2-1; D not certain. The CDR3 loop is CAISESGWTDEQFF. CDR3 bases: TGTGCCATCAGTGAGTCTGGGTGGACGGATGAGCAGTTCTTC.